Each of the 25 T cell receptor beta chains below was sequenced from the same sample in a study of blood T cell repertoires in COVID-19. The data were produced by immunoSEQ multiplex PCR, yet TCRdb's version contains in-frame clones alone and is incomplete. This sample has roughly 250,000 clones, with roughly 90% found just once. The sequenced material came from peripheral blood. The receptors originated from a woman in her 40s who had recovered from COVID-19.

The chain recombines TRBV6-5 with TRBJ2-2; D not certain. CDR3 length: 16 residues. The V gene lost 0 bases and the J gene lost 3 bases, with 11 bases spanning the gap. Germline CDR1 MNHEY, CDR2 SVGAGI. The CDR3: CASSYSASSDTGELFF. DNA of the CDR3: TGTGCCAGCAGTTACTCAGCGAGTTCAGACACCGGGGAGCTGTTTTTT.

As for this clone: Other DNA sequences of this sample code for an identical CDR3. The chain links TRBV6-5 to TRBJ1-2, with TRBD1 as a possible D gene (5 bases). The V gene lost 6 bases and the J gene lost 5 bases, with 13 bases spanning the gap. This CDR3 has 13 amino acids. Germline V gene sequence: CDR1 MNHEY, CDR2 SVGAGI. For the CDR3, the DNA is TGTGCCAGCAGCCCCACCGGGGGTTATGGCTACACCTTC. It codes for CASSPTGGYGYTF.

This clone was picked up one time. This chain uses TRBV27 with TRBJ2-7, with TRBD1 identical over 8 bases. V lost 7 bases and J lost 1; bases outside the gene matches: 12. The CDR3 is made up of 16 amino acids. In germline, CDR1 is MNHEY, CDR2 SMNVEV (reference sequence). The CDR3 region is CASTPSGGESSYEQYF. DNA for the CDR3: TGTGCCAGCACCCCGTCAGGGGGCGAATCGTCCTACGAGCAGTACTTC.

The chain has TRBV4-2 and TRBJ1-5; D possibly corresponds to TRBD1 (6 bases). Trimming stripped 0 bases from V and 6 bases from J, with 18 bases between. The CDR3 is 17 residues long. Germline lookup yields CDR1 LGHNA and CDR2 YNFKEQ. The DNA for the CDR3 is TGTGCCAGCAGCCAAGAAGGGGGGGCCCCGGCCCCTCAGCCCCAGCATTTT. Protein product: CASSQEGGAPAPQPQHF.

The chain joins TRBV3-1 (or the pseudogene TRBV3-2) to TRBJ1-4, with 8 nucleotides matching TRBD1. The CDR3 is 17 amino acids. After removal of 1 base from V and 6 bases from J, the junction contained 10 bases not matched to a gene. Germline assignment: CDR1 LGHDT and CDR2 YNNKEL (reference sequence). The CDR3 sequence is CASSQGRGRGGDEKLFF. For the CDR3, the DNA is TGTGCCAGCAGCCAAGGCAGGGGGCGAGGAGGGGATGAAAAACTGTTTTTT.

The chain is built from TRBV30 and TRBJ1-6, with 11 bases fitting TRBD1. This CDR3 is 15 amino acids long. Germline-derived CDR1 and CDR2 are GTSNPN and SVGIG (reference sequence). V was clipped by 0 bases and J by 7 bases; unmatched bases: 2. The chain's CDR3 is CAWSVGQGANSPLHF. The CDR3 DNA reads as TGTGCCTGGAGTGTAGGACAGGGGGCAAATTCACCCCTCCACTTT. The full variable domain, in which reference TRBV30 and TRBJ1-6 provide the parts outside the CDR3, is SQTIHQWPATLVQPVGSPLSLECTVEGTSNPNLYWYRQAAGRGLQLLFYSVGIGQISSEVPQNLSASRPQDRQFILSSKKLLLSDSGFYLCAWSVGQGANSPLHFGNGTRLTVT.

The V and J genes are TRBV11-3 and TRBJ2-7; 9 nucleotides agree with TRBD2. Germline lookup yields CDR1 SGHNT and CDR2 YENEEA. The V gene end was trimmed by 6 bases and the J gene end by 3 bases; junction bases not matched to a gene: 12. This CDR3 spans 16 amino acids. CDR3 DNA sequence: TGTGCCAGCAGTCTATTGGGCGGGAGGGCGAACTACGAGCAGTACTTC. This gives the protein CASSLLGGRANYEQYF.

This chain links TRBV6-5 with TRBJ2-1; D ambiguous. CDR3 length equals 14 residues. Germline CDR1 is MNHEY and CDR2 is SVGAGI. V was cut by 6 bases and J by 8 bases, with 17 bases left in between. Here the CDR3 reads CASSLRHPSDEQFF. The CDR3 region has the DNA TGTGCCAGCAGCCTTAGACACCCTTCGGATGAGCAGTTCTTC.

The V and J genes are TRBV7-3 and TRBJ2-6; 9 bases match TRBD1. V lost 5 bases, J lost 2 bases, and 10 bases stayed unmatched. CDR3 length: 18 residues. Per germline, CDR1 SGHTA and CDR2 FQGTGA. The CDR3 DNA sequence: TGTGCCAGCAGCCGACCTCACGGGACAGGGACTGGGGCCAACGTCCTGACTTTC. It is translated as CASSRPHGTGTGANVLTF.

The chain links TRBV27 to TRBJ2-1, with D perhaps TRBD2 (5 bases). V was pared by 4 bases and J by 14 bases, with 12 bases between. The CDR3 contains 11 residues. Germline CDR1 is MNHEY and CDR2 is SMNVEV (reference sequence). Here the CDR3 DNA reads TGTGCCAGCAGTTCCTACAACGGGGAGTTCTTC. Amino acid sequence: CASSSYNGEFF.

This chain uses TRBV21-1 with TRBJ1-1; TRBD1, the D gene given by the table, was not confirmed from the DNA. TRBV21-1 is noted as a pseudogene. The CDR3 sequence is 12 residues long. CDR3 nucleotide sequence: TGTGCCAGCATCCCTTTACAGGGTGAAGCTTTCTTT. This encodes CASIPLQGEAFF.

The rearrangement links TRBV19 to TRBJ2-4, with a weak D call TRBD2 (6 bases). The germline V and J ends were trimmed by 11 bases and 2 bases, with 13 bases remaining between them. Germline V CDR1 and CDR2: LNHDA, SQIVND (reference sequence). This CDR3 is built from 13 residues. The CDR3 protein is CASSDLTKNIQYF. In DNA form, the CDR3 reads TGTGCCTCTAGCGATTTGACCAAAAACATTCAGTACTTC.

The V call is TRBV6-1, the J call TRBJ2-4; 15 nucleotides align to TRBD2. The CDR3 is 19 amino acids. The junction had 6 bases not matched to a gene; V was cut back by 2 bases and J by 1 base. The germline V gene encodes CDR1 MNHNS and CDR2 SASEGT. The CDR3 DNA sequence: TGTGCCAGCAGTGAACGGACTAGCGGGGGGGGCACGGCCAAAAACATTCAGTACTTC. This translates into CASSERTSGGGTAKNIQYF.

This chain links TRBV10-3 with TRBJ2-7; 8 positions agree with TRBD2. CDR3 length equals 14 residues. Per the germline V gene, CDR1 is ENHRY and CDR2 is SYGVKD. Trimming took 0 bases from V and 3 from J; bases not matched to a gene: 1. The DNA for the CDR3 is TGTGCCATCAGTGAGTCGCTAGCGGGCTACGAGCAGTACTTC. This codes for CAISESLAGYEQYF.

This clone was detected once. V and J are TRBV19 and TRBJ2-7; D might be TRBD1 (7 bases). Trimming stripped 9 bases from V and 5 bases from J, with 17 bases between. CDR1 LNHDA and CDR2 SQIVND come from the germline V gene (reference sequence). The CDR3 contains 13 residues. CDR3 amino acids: CASRRQGGHEQYF. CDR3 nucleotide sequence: TGTGCCAGCCGACGACAGGGAGGCCACGAGCAGTACTTC.

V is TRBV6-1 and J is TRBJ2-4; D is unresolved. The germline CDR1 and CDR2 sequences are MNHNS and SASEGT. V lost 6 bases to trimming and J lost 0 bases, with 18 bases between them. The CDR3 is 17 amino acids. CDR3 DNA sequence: TGTGCCAGCAGGGAATCTCTTCCTCCTTTAGCCAAAAACATTCAGTACTTC. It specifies CASRESLPPLAKNIQYF.

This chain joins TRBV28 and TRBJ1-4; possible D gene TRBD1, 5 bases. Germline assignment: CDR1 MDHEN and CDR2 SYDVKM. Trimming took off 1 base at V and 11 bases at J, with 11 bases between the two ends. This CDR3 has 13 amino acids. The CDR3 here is CASSLLKQGKLFF. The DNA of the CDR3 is TGTGCCAGCAGTTTATTGAAGCAGGGCAAACTGTTTTTT.

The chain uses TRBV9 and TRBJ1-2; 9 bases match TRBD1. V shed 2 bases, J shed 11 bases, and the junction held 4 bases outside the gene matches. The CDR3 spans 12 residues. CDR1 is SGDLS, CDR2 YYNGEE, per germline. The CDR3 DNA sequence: TGTGCCAGCAGCGTGGACAGGGGAGGGTACACCTTC. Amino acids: CASSVDRGGYTF. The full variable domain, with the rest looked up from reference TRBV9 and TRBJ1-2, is DSGVTQTPKHLITATGQRVTLRCSPRSGDLSVYWYQQSLDQGLQFLIQYYNGEERAKGNILERFSAQQFPDLHSELNLSSLELGDSALYFCASSVDRGGYTFGSGTRLTVV.

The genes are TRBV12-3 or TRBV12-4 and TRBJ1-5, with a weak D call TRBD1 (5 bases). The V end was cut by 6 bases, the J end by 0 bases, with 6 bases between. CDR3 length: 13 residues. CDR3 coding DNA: TGTGCCAGCAGGGACAATAGCAATCAGCCCCAGCATTTT. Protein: CASRDNSNQPQHF.

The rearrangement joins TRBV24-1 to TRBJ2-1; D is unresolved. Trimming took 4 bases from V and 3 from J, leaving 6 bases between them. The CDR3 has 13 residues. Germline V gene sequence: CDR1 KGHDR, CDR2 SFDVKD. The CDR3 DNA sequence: TGTGCCACCAGTGACCCAAACTACAATGAGCAGTTCTTC. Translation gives CATSDPNYNEQFF.

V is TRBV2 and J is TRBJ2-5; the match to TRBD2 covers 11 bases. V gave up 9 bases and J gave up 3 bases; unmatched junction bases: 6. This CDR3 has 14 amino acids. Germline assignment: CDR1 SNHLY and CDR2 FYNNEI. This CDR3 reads CARSTSGSKETQYF. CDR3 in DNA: TGTGCCAGAAGCACTAGCGGGAGTAAAGAGACCCAGTACTTC. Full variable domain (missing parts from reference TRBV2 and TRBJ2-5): EPEVTQTPSHQVTQMGQEVILRCVPISNHLYFYWYRQILGQKVEFLVSFYNNEISEKSEIFDDQFSVERPDGSNFTLKIRSTKLEDSAMYFCARSTSGSKETQYFGPGTRLLVL.

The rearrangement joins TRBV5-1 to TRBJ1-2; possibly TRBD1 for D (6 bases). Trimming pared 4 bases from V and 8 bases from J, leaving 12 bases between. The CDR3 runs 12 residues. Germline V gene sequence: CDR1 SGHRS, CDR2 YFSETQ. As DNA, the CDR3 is TGCGCCAGCAGCACACAGGGAAGCGGCTACACCTTC. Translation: CASSTQGSGYTF. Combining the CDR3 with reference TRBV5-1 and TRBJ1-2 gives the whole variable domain KAGVTQTPRYLIKTRGQQVTLSCSPISGHRSVSWYQQTPGQGLQFLFEYFSETQRNKGNFPGRFSGRQFSNSRSEMNVSTLELGDSALYLCASSTQGSGYTFGSGTRLTVV.

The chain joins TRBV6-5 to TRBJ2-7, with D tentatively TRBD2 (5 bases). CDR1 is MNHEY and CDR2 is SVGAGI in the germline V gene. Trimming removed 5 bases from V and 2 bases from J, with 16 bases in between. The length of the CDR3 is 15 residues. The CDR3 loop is CASSTHQGGTYEQYF. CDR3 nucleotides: TGTGCCAGCAGTACCCACCAAGGAGGAACCTACGAGCAGTACTTC.

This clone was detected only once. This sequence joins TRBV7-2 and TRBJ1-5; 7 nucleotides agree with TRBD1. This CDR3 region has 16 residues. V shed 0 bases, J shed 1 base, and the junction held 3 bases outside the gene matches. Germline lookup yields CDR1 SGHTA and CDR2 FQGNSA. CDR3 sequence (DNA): TGTGCCAGCAGCTTAGCGACAGGGTACAGCAATCAGCCCCAGCATTTT. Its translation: CASSLATGYSNQPQHF.

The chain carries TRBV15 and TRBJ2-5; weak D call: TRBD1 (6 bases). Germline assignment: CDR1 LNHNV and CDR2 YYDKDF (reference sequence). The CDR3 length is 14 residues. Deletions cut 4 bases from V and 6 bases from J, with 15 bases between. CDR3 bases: TGTGCCACCAGCAAATGGTCAGGGGCGCAGACCCAGTACTTC. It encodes CATSKWSGAQTQYF.